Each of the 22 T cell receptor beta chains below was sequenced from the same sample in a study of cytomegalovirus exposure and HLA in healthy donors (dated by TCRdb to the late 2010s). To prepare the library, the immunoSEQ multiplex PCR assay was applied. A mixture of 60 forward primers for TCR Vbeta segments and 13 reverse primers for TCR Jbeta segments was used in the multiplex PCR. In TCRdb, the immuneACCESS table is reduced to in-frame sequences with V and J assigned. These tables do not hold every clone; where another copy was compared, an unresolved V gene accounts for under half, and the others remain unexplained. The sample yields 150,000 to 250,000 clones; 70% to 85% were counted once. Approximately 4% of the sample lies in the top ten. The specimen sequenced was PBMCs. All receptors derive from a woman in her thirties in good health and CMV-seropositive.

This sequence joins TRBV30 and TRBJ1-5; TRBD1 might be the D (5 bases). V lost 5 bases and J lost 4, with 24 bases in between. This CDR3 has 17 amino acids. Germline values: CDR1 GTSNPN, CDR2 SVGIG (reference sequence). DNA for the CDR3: TGTGCCTGGTCAAAGGTAAGGGGCGCCTTTGCTAATCAGCCCCAGCATTTT. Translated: CAWSKVRGAFANQPQHF.

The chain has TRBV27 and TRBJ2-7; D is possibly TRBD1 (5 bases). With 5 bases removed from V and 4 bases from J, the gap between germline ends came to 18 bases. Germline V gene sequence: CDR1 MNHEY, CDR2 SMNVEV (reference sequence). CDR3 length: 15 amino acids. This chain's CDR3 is CASSPRTRAFYEQYF. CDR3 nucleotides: TGTGCCAGCAGTCCCCGGACAAGGGCCTTTTACGAGCAGTACTTC.

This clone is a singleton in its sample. The CDR3 nucleotides are TGTGCCAGCCGGGGGAGTAACCACGAGCAGTACTTC. This gives the protein CASRGSNHEQYF. The chain has TRBV7-2 and TRBJ2-7, with a possible D match to TRBD2 (6 bases). CDR3 length: 12 amino acids. From germline, CDR1 is SGHTA and CDR2 FQGNSA. The V end lost 8 bases, the J end lost 5 bases, and 13 bases lay between the germline ends.

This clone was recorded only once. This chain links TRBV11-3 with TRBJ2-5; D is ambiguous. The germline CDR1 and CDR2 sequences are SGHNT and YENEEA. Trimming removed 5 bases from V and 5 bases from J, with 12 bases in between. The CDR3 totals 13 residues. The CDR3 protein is CASSRSSFETQYF. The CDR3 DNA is TGTGCCAGCAGCCGGAGTTCGTTCGAGACCCAGTACTTC.

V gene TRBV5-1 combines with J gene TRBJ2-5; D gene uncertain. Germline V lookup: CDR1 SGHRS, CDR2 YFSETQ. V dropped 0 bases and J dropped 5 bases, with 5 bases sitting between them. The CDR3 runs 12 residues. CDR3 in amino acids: CASSLARETQYF. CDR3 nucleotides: TGCGCCAGCAGCTTGGCCAGGGAGACCCAGTACTTC.

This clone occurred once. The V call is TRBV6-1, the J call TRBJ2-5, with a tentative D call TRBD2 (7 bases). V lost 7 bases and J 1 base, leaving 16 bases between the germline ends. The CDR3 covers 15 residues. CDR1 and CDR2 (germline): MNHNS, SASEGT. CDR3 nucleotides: TGTGCCAGCACTGTCCGGGGGGCGTCCCAAGAGACCCAGTACTTC. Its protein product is CASTVRGASQETQYF.

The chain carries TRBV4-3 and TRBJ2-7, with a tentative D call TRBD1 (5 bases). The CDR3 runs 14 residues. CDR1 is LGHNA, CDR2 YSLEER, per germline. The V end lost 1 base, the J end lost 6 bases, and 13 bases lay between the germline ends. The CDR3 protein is CASSQVQGWSEQYF. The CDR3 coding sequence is TGCGCCAGCAGCCAAGTCCAGGGCTGGTCCGAGCAGTACTTC.

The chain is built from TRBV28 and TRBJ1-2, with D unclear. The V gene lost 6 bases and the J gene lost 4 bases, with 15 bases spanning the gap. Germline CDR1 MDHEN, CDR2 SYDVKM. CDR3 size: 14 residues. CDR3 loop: CASRSPSGFYGYTF. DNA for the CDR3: TGTGCCAGCAGATCCCCCTCCGGGTTCTATGGCTACACCTTC.

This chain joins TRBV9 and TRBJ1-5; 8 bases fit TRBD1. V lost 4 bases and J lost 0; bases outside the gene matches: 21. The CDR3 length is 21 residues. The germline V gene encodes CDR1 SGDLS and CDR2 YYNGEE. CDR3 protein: CASSRGTGSVDPTFSNQPQHF. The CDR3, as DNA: TGTGCCAGCAGCAGAGGGACAGGTTCGGTTGATCCTACTTTTAGCAATCAGCCCCAGCATTTT. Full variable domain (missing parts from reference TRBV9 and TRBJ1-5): DSGVTQTPKHLITATGQRVTLRCSPRSGDLSVYWYQQSLDQGLQFLIQYYNGEERAKGNILERFSAQQFPDLHSELNLSSLELGDSALYFCASSRGTGSVDPTFSNQPQHFGDGTRLSIL.

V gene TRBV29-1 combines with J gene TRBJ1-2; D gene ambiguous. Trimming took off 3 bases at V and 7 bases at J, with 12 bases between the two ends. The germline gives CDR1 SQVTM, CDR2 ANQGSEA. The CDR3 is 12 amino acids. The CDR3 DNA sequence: TGCAGCGTTGAGGAGGAGTGGAGTGGCTACACCTTC. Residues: CSVEEEWSGYTF.

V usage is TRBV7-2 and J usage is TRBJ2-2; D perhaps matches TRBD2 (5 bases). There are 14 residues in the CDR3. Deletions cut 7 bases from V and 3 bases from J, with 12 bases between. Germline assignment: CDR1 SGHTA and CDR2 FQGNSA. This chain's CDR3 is CASIRGVYTGELFF. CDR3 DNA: TGTGCCAGCATCCGGGGAGTCTACACCGGGGAGCTGTTTTTT.

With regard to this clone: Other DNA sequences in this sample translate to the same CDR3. The CDR3 DNA is TGTGCCAGCAGCCTACAGGGGGGCACTGAAGCTTTCTTT. This encodes CASSLQGGTEAFF. V is TRBV7-9 and J is TRBJ1-1, with 8 bases matching TRBD1. Losses at the gene ends were 5 bases for V and 4 bases for J; bases not matched to a gene: 3. Germline V CDR1 and CDR2: SEHNR, FQNEAQ (reference sequence). The CDR3 has 13 amino acids.

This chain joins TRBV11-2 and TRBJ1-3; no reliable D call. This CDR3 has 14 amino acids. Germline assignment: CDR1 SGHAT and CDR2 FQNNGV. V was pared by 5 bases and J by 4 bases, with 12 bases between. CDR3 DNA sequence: TGTGCCAGCAGCCCAACCGGGTCCGGAAACACCATATATTTT. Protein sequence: CASSPTGSGNTIYF.

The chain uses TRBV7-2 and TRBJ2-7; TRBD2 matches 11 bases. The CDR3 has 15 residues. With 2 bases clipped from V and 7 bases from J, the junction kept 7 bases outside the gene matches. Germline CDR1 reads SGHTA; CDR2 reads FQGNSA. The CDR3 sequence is CASSLRVAGGREQYF. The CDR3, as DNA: TGTGCCAGCAGCTTAAGGGTAGCGGGGGGGCGGGAGCAGTACTTC.

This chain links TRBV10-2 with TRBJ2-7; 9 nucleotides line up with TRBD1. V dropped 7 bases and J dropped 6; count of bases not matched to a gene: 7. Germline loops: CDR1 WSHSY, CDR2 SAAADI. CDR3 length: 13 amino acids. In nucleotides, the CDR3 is TGCGCCAGCAACCAGGACAGGGGTGGCGAGCAGTACTTC. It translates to CASNQDRGGEQYF.

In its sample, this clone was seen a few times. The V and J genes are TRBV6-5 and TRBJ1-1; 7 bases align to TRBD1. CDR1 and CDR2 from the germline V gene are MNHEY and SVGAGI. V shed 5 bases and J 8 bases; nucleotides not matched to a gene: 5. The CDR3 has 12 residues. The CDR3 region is CASSLGGPEAFF. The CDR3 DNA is TGTGCCAGCAGTCTAGGGGGCCCAGAAGCTTTCTTT.

In nucleotides, the CDR3 is TGTGCCAGCGGACGAGGGGGACAGGATTTATACGAGCAGTACTTC. This encodes CASGRGGQDLYEQYF. The V call is TRBV27, the J call TRBJ2-7; 8 bases map to TRBD1. Looked up from germline, CDR1 is MNHEY and CDR2 is SMNVEV (reference sequence). The CDR3 is 15 residues long. Germline trimming cut 8 bases from V and 4 bases from J; bases unmatched to any gene: 13.

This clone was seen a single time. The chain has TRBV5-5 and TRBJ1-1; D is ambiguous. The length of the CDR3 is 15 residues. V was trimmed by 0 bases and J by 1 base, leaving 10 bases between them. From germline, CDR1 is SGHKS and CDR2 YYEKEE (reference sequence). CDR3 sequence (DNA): TGTGCCAGCAGCTTGGACGCAGGCTCGAACACTGAAGCTTTCTTT. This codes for CASSLDAGSNTEAFF.

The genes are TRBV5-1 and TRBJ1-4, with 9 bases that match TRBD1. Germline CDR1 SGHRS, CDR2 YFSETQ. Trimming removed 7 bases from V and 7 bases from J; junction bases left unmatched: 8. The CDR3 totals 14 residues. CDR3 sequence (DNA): TGCGCCAGCCGCCGGGACAGGGCCTCTGAAAAACTGTTTTTT. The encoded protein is CASRRDRASEKLFF.

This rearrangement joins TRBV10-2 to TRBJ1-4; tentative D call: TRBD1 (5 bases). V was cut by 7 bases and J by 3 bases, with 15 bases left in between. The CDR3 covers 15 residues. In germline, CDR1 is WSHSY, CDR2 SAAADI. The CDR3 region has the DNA TGCGCCAGCACCGAGTTGACAGATTCTAATGAAAAACTGTTTTTT. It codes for CASTELTDSNEKLFF.

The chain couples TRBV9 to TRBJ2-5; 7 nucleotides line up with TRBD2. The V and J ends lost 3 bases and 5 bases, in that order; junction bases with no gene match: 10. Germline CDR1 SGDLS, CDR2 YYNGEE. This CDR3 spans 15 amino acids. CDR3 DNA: TGTGCCAGCAGCGCTTCCTCGCGGGAGTCGGAGACCCAGTACTTC. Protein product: CASSASSRESETQYF.

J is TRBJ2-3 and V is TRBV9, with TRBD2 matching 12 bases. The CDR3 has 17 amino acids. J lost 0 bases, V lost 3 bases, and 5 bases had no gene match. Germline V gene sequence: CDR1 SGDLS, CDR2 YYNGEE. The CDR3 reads CASSERTSGTSTDTQYF. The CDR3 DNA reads TGTGCCAGCAGCGAGAGGACTAGCGGGACTAGCACAGATACGCAGTATTTT.